This TCR beta chain emerged from a study of spatial heterogeneity in lung cancer. The overall study: A T cell module score from matched bulk RNA-seq correlated strongly with TCR transcript counts in tumor regions. Findings of the study overall: It was found that expanded intratumoral alpha and beta TCR counts tracked tumor mutation counts. Ubiquitous and regional expanded TCR counts mirrored ubiquitous and regional nonsynonymous mutation counts, respectively.

This clonotype is medium-sized (0.01 to 0.1%). Its antigen remains unidentified. Germline V lookup: CDR1 DFQATT, CDR2 SNEGSKA (reference sequence). Trimming took 7 bases from V and 5 from J; bases not matched to a gene: 14. The CDR3 is made up of 17 amino acids. TCRdb fed the 5' RACE reads into MiXCR, producing one record per CDR3 protein. The sample contains over 2,000 distinct CDR3 sequences, more than 15% of which appear only once. Regarding time point: sample taken at primary tumor resection. Material: lung tumor tissue, obtained at surgery. J is TRBJ2-2 and V is TRBV20-1, with 12 bases fitting TRBD2. The TCR was taken from a male donor with early-stage non-small cell lung cancer. Written as DNA, the CDR3 is TGCAGTGTCGGGACTAGCGGGCTCCCTGGAAGAACCGGGGAGCTGTTTTTT. Amino acid sequence: CSVGTSGLPGRTGELFF.